This T cell receptor beta chain was observed in a study of Ad26.COV2.S vaccination and SARS-CoV-2 variants. For the study at large: The donor was enrolled in the Ad26.COV2.S arm of the COV1001 trial.

Generated by immunoSEQ multiplex PCR, the TCRdb table keeps only in-frame clones and is missing some. The sample records 500,000 or so clones, roughly 89% being singletons. CDR1 is MNHEY, CDR2 SMNVEV, per germline (reference sequence). The CDR3 runs 14 residues. V was cut by 7 bases and J by 5 bases, with 14 bases left in between. Comment on this clone: Its antigen remains unknown.

Study-wide points: The TCR breadth and depth analyses may have understated or missed part of the total T cell responses.

Noted treatment: roughly 18 received Ad26.COV2.S at low or high dose, single or two shots; five or six received placebo; per-sample allocation not given. All samples were drawn on day 63, counting from the first vaccine or placebo injection. This receptor was taken from a person aged 18-65 years who received the Ad26.COV2.S COVID-19 vaccine or a placebo. The J gene is TRBJ1-4, the V gene TRBV27; no reliable D call. The sample in question was peripheral blood, obtained in a trial of Ad26.COV2.S vaccine versus placebo. For the CDR3, the DNA is TGTGCCAGCAAAAAAGGACTGAGCAATGAAAAACTGTTTTTT. Encoded protein: CASKKGLSNEKLFF. The whole variable domain, remainder taken from reference TRBV27 and TRBJ1-4, is EAQVTQNPRYLITVTGKKLTVTCSQNMNHEYMSWYRQDPGLGLRQIYYSMNVEVTDKGDVPEGYKVSRKEKRNFPLILESPSPNQTSLYFCASKKGLSNEKLFFGSGTQLSVL.